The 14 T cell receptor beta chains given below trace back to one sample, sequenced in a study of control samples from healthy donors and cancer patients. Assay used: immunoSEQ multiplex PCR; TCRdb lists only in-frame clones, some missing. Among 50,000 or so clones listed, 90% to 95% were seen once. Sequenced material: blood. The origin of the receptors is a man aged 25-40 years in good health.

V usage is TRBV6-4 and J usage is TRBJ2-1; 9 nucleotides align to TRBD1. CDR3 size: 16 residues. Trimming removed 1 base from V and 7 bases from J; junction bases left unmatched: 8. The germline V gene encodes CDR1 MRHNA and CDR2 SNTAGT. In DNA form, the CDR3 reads TGTGCCAGCAGTGACTGGTTTCGGGACAGGGTTAATGAGCAGTTCTTC. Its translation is CASSDWFRDRVNEQFF.

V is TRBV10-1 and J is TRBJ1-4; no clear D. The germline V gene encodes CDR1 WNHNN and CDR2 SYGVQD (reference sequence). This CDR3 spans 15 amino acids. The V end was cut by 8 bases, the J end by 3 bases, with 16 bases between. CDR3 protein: CASGRSGQANEKLFF. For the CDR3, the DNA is TGCGCCAGCGGGCGGAGTGGGCAGGCTAATGAAAAACTGTTTTTT.

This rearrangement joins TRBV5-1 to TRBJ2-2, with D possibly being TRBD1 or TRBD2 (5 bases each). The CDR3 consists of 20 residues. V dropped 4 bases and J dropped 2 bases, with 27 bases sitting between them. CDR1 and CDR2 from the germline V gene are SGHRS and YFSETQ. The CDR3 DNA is TGCGCCAGCAGCCCGGGGCATACGGGATCCGTCGGAGTCAACACCGGGGAGCTGTTTTTT. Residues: CASSPGHTGSVGVNTGELFF.

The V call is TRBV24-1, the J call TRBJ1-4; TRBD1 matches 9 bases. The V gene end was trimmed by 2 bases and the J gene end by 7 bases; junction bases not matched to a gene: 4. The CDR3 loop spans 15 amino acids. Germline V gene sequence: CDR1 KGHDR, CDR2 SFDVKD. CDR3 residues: CATSDSGQGSEKLFF. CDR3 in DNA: TGTGCCACCAGTGATTCTGGACAGGGGAGTGAAAAACTGTTTTTT.

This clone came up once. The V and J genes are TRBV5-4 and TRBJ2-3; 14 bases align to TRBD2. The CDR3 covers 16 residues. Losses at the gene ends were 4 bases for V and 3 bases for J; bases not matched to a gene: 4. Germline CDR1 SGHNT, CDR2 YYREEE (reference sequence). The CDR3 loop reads CASSAGLAGATDTQYF. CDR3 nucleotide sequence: TGTGCCAGCAGCGCGGGACTAGCGGGGGCGACAGATACGCAGTATTTT.

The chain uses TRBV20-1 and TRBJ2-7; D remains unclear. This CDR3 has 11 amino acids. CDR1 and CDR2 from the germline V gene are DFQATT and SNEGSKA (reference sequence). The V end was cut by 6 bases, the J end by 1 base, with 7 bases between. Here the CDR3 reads CSAQISYEQYF. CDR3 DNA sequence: TGCAGTGCCCAGATATCCTACGAGCAGTACTTC.

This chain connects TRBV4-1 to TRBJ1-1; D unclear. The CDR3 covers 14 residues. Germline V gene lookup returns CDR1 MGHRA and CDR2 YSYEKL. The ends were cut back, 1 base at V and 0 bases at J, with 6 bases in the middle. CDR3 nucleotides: TGCGCCAGCAGCCAAGGAGTCGTGAACACTGAAGCTTTCTTT. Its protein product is CASSQGVVNTEAFF.

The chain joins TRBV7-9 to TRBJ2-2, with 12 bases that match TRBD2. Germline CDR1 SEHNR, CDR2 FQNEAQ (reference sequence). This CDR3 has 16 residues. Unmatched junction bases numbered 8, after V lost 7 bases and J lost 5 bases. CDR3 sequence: CASKEGLAGGTGELFF. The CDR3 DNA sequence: TGTGCCAGCAAAGAGGGGCTAGCGGGAGGGACCGGGGAGCTGTTTTTT.

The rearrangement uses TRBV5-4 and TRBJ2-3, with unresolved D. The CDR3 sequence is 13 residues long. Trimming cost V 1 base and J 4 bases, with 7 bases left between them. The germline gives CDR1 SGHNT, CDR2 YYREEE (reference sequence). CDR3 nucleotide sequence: TGTGCCAGCAGCTTGAAACCCCCAGATACGCAGTATTTT. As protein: CASSLKPPDTQYF. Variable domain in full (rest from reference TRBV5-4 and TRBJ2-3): ETGVTQSPTHLIKTRGQQVTLRCSSQSGHNTVSWYQQALGQGPQFIFQYYREEENGRGNFPPRFSGLQFPNYSSELNVNALELDDSALYLCASSLKPPDTQYFGPGTRLTVL.

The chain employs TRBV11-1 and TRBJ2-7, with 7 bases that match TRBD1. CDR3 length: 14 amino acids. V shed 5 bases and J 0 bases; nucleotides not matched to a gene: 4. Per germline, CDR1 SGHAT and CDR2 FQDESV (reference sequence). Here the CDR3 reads CASSPGTVSYEQYF. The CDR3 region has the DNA TGTGCCAGCAGCCCCGGGACAGTCTCCTACGAGCAGTACTTC.

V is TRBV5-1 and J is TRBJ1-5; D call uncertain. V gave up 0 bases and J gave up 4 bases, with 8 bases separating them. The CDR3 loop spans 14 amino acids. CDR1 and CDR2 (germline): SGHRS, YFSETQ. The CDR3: CASSLGAENQPQHF. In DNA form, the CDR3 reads TGCGCCAGCAGCTTGGGGGCGGAGAATCAGCCCCAGCATTTT.

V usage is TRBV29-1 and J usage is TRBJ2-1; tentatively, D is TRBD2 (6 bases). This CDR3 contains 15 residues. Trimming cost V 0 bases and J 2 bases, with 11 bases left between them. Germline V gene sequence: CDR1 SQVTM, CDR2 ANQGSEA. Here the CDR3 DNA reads TGCAGCGTTGAAGATCTGAGCGGGCCCTACAATGAGCAGTTCTTC. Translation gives CSVEDLSGPYNEQFF.

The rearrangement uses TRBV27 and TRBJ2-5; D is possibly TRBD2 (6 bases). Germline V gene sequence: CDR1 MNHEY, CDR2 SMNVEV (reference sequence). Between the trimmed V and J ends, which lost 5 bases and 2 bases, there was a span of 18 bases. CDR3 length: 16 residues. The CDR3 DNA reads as TGTGCCAGCAGTCTTCGGGGCGGGGTACAACAAGAGACCCAGTACTTC. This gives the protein CASSLRGGVQQETQYF.

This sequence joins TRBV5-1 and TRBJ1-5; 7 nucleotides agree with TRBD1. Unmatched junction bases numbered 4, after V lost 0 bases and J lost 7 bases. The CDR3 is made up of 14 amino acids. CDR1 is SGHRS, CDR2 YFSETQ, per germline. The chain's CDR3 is CASSLVGGGQPQHF. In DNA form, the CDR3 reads TGCGCCAGCAGCTTGGTAGGGGGCGGGCAGCCCCAGCATTTT.